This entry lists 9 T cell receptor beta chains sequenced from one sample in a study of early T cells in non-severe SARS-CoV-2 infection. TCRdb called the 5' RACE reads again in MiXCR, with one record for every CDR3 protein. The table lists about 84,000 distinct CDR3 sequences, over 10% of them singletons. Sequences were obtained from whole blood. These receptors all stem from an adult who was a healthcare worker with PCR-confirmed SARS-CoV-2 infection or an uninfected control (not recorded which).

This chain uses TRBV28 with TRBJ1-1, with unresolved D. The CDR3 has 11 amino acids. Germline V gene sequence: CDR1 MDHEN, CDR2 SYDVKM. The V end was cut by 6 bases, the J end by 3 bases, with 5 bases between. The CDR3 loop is CASRSDTEAFF. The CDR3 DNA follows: TGTGCCAGCAGATCCGACACTGAAGCTTTCTTT. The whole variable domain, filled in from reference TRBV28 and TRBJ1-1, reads DVKVTQSSRYLVKRTGEKVFLECVQDMDHENMFWYRQDPGLGLRLIYFSYDVKMKEKGDIPEGYSVSREKKERFSLILESASTNQTSMYLCASRSDTEAFFGQGTRLTVV.

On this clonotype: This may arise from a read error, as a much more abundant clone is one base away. Here the CDR3 reads CASNSSSGGTPSTDTQYF. In nucleotides, the CDR3 is TGCGCCAGCAACTCATCTAGCGGGGGGACTCCTAGCACAGATACGCAGTATTTT. The genes are TRBV5-1 and TRBJ2-3, with 11 bases that match TRBD2. Germline lookup yields CDR1 SGHRS and CDR2 YFSETQ. V dropped 6 bases and J dropped 0; count of bases not matched to a gene: 12. The CDR3 loop spans 18 amino acids.

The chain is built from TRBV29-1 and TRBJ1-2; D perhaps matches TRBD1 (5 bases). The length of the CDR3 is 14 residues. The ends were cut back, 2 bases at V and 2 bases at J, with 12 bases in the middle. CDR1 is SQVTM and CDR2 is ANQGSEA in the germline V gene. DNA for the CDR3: TGCAGCGTTGAACGCCAGGGAACCAACTATGGCTACACCTTC. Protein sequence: CSVERQGTNYGYTF.

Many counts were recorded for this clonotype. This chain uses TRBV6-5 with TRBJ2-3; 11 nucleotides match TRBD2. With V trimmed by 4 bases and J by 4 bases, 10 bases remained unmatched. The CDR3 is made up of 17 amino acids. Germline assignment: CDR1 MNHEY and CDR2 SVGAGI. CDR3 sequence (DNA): TGTGCCAGCAGTTCTCCCCGGCTAGCGGGAGGTCCAGATACGCAGTATTTT. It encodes CASSSPRLAGGPDTQYF.

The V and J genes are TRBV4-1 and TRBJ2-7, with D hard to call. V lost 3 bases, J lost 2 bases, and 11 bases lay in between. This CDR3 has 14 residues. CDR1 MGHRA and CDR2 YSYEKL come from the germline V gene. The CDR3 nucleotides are TGCGCCAGCAGCCAGGAAGGTAGCACCTACGAGCAGTACTTC. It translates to CASSQEGSTYEQYF.

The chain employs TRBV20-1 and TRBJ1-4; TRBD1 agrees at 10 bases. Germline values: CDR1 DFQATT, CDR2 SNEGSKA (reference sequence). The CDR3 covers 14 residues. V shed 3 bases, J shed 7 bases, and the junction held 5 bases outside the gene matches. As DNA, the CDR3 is TGCAGTGCTAGGGCCGGGACAGGGGTTGAAAAACTGTTTTTT. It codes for CSARAGTGVEKLFF.

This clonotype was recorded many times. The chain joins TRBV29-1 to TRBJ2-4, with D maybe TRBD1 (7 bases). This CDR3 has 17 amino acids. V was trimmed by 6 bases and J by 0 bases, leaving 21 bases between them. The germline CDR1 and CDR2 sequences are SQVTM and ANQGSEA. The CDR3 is CSVCRGTAFLAKNIQYF. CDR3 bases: TGCAGCGTCTGCCGGGGGACAGCATTTTTAGCCAAAAACATTCAGTACTTC.

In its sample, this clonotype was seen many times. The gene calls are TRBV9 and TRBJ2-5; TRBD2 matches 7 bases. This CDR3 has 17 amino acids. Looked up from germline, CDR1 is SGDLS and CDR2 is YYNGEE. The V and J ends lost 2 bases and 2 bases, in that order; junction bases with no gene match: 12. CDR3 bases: TGTGCCAGCAGCGTGGGAGGGCTAGCAGGCGTTCAAGAGACCCAGTACTTC. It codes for CASSVGGLAGVQETQYF. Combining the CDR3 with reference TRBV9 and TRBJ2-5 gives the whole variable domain DSGVTQTPKHLITATGQRVTLRCSPRSGDLSVYWYQQSLDQGLQFLIQYYNGEERAKGNILERFSAQQFPDLHSELNLSSLELGDSALYFCASSVGGLAGVQETQYFGPGTRLLVL.

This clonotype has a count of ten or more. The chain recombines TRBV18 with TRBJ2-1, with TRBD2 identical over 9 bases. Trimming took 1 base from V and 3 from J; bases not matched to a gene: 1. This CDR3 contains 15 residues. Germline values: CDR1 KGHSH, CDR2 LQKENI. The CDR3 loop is CASSPLAGDYNEQFF. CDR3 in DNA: TGTGCCAGCTCACCACTAGCGGGAGACTACAATGAGCAGTTCTTC.